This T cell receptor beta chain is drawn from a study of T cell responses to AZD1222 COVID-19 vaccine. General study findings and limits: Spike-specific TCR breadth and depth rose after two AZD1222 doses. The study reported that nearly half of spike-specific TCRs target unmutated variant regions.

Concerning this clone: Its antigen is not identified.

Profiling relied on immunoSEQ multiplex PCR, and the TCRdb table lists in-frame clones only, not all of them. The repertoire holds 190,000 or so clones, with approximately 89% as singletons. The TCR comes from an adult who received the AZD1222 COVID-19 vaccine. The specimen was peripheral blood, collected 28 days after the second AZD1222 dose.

This CDR3 reads CASSPTRTEAFF. The CDR3 DNA sequence: TGTGCCAGCTCCCCCACAAGGACTGAAGCTTTCTTT. V is TRBV18 and J is TRBJ1-1; D call uncertain. This CDR3 has 12 amino acids. V lost 6 bases and J 5 bases, leaving 10 bases between the germline ends. Germline-derived CDR1 and CDR2 are KGHSH and LQKENI.